The clone carrying this T cell receptor (beta chain) was counted only a few times. Its antigen is unidentified. This CDR3 region has 17 residues. Trimming cost V 4 bases and J 8 bases; bases outside gene matches: 11. The germline CDR1 and CDR2 sequences are SEHNR and FQNEAQ (reference sequence). The sample originates from a study of T cell repertoires in cytomegalovirus infection. Study at large: CMV epitopes used comprised recently identified HLA-C-restricted ones and well-studied HLA-B-restricted ones. TCR beta signatures that were public indicated CMV infection and matching HLA type. Findings of the study overall: Dominating the ex vivo response were HLA-C-restricted CMV-specific TCR beta clonotypes.

From the reads, TCRdb called clonotypes with MiXCR, one entry per CDR3 protein. The sample records around 430,000 distinct CDR3 sequences, about 42% being singletons. The chain links TRBV7-9 to TRBJ2-1, with 13 nucleotides matching TRBD2. This clonotype was obtained from a human donor in good health (CMV status not recorded). Some clones in this sample may be carry-over from other donors' samples. Sequencing was performed on cultured PBMCs, taken from culture after CMV antigen stimulation. The CDR3 is CASSSPLAGGPADEQFF. The CDR3 DNA sequence: TGTGCCAGCAGCTCTCCACTAGCGGGGGGGCCAGCTGATGAGCAGTTCTTC.